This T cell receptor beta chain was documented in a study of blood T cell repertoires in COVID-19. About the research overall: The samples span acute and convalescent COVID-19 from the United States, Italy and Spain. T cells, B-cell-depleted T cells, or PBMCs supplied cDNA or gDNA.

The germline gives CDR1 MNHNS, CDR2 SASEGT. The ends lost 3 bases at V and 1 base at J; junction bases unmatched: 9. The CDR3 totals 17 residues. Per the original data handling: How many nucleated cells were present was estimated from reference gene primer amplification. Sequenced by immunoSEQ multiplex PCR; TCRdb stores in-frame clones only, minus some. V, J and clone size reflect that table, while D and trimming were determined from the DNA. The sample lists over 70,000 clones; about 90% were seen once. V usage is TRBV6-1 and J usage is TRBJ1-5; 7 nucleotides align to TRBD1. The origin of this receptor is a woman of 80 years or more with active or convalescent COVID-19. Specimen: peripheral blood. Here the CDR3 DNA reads TGTGCCAGCAGTGACTACAGGGGCCTCGGCAGCAATCAGCCCCAGCATTTT. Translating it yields CASSDYRGLGSNQPQHF.